This T cell receptor beta chain was sequenced in a study of blood T cell repertoires in COVID-19. The method was immunoSEQ multiplex PCR; TCRdb's version includes in-frame clones alone and lacks a portion of them. The sample lists roughly 150,000 clones, around 85% seen once, with over 2% in the top ten. V shed 2 bases and J 0 bases; nucleotides not matched to a gene: 12. Germline V CDR1 and CDR2: MNHEY, SVGEGT. The length of the CDR3 is 18 residues. Input material: peripheral blood. This receptor was taken from a woman between 65 and 79 years old with acute or convalescent COVID-19. The gene calls are TRBV6-2 or TRBV6-3 and TRBJ2-7; the match to TRBD2 covers 8 bases. Here the CDR3 reads CASSYEAGGIAVSYEQYF. CDR3 DNA sequence: TGTGCCAGCAGTTACGAGGCGGGGGGAATCGCCGTCTCCTACGAGCAGTACTTC.